These 7 T cell receptor beta chains share one sample of origin, sequenced in a study of blood T cell repertoires in COVID-19. TCRdb's copy holds only in-frame clones and misses some; the assay was immunoSEQ multiplex PCR. The sample records 71,000 or so clones, 90% being singletons. Material for sequencing was peripheral blood. The receptor set was obtained from a woman aged 18-30 years with acute or convalescent COVID-19.

This clone was seen only a few times. The rearrangement links TRBV28 to TRBJ1-1; 12 bases map to TRBD1. The V segment lost 6 bases and the J segment 1 base; nucleotides outside the gene matches: 6. The CDR3 is made up of 16 amino acids. From germline, CDR1 is MDHEN and CDR2 SYDVKM. CDR3 in DNA: TGTGCCAGCAGAGGGACAGGGGGCGCGAGGAACACTGAAGCTTTCTTT. Its protein product is CASRGTGGARNTEAFF. Full variable domain (rest looked up from reference TRBV28 and TRBJ1-1): DVKVTQSSRYLVKRTGEKVFLECVQDMDHENMFWYRQDPGLGLRLIYFSYDVKMKEKGDIPEGYSVSREKKERFSLILESASTNQTSMYLCASRGTGGARNTEAFFGQGTRLTVV.

This sequence joins TRBV4-1 and TRBJ2-1, with 11 positions matching TRBD2. J gave up 6 bases and V 6 bases, and 7 bases lay outside the gene matches. In germline, CDR1 is MGHRA, CDR2 YSYEKL. CDR3 length: 15 amino acids. For the CDR3, the DNA is TGCGCCAGCAGTGTGACTAGCGGGATCCCCAATGAGCAGTTCTTC. The encoded protein is CASSVTSGIPNEQFF.

This clone was detected ten times or more. This chain connects TRBV25-1 to TRBJ2-7; 7 bases are a match to TRBD1. This CDR3 comprises 14 residues. The V gene's germline CDR1 is MGHDK and CDR2 SYGVNS. J gave up 6 bases and V 2 bases, and 7 bases lay outside the gene matches. The CDR3 region is CASSELRDSSEQYF. CDR3 bases: TGTGCCAGCAGTGAACTTAGGGACAGTTCCGAGCAGTACTTC.

This chain uses TRBV28 with TRBJ2-1, with 8 bases that match TRBD1. From germline, CDR1 is MDHEN and CDR2 SYDVKM. The CDR3 has 15 residues. With V trimmed by 3 bases and J by 7 bases, 8 bases remained unmatched. CDR3 DNA sequence: TGTGCCAGCAGTTTTCTCGGACAGGGTTTGAATGAGCAGTTCTTC. Protein: CASSFLGQGLNEQFF.

V and J are TRBV5-8 and TRBJ1-2; 10 positions match TRBD1. CDR1 and CDR2 (germline): SGHTS, YDEGEE. The CDR3 contains 14 residues. V shed 4 bases and J 2 bases; nucleotides not matched to a gene: 2. The CDR3 loop reads CASSLGQGNYGYTF. CDR3 DNA: TGTGCCAGCAGCCTGGGACAGGGGAACTATGGCTACACCTTC.

This clone was observed a few times. This chain connects TRBV5-4 to TRBJ2-1; 7 bases match TRBD2. The V and J ends lost 4 bases and 0 bases, in that order; junction bases with no gene match: 7. Germline-derived CDR1 and CDR2 are SGHNT and YYREEE (reference sequence). This CDR3 comprises 16 residues. This CDR3 reads CASSPRLAASYNEQFF. In DNA, the CDR3 is TGTGCCAGCAGCCCTCGACTAGCCGCCTCCTACAATGAGCAGTTCTTC.

The gene calls are TRBV6-5 and TRBJ1-6; the D gene is possibly TRBD1 (6 bases). This CDR3 comprises 14 residues. V dropped 6 bases and J dropped 9 bases, with 15 bases sitting between them. Germline assignment: CDR1 MNHEY and CDR2 SVGAGI. The CDR3 nucleotides are TGTGCCAGCAGCCCCAGGGGTATATCTTCACCCCTCCACTTT. Protein product: CASSPRGISSPLHF.